This TCR beta chain was recovered during a study of kidney transplant recipient with SARS-CoV-2 infection. This clonotype was observed a few times. From the reads, TCRdb called clonotypes with MiXCR, one entry per CDR3 protein. The table has 250,000 or so distinct CDR3 sequences, around 30% seen once. This CDR3 contains 16 residues. The ends were cut back, 4 bases at V and 1 base at J, with 16 bases in the middle. Germline CDR1 is LGHDT and CDR2 is YNNKEL (reference sequence). The source of this sequence is a male patient aged 25-45 years who had COVID-19 and was a kidney transplant recipient. These T cells may partly come from the graft donor. The chain links TRBV3-1 to TRBJ1-1; weak D call: TRBD1 (5 bases). Sequencing used a blood sample, obtained at baseline and on day 111 from a kidney transplant recipient. CDR3 DNA: TGTGCCAGCAGCCCCATCGGTGGGGCGGGGAACACTGAAGCTTTCTTT. This sequence encodes CASSPIGGAGNTEAFF.